This TCR beta chain emerged from a study of early T cells in non-severe SARS-CoV-2 infection. About the research overall: Chains were not paired, and sequencing was done on bulk RNA from unsorted whole blood. Study results and limitations: Sequences matched to VDJdb favored anti-spike CD8 responses, while private and CD4 specificities were missed.

V lost 7 bases to trimming and J lost 2 bases, with 9 bases between them. Germline V gene sequence: CDR1 SQVTM, CDR2 ANQGSEA. The CDR3 has 11 amino acids. Comment on this clonotype: What it recognizes is unknown.

In the library, individual cDNA molecules carried attached unique molecular identifiers. One entry per CDR3 protein, called by TCRdb with MiXCR from the 5' RACE reads. The sample has about 83,000 distinct CDR3 sequences, roughly 13% seen once. Sequencing used whole blood. The source is an adult who was a healthcare worker with PCR-confirmed SARS-CoV-2 infection or an uninfected control (not recorded which). The chain recombines TRBV29-1 with TRBJ2-7; D not certain. Here the CDR3 DNA reads TGCAGCGCCGGCGGCGCCTACGAGCAGTACTTC. It translates to CSAGGAYEQYF.